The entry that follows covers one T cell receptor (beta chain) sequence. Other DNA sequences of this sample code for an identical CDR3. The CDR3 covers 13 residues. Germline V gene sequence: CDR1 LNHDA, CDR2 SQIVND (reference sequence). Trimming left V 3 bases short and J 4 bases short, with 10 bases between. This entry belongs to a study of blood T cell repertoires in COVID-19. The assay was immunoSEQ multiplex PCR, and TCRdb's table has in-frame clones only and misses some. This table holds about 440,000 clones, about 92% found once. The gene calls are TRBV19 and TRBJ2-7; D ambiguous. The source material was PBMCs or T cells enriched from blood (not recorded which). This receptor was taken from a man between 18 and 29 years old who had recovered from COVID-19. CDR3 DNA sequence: TGTGCCAGTAGTATCCTCCCCGGGTACGAGCAGTACTTC. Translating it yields CASSILPGYEQYF.